This note documents a single T cell receptor beta chain sequence. Antigen unknown. The data originate from a study of cytomegalovirus exposure and HLA in healthy donors. Whole-study context: Samples from HLA-typed donors yielded 85 million to 95 million unique TCRs in an early data release.

The germline gives CDR1 SNHLY, CDR2 FYNNEI. V lost 3 bases, J lost 2 bases, and 9 bases lay in between. This CDR3 comprises 14 residues. Findings and limits, study-wide: CMV serostatus was the sole immune exposure information available.

The PCR employed 60 Vbeta primers together with 13 Jbeta primers. Clones were sequenced by immunoSEQ multiplex PCR, and TCRdb holds only the in-frame ones, with some missing. The sample consists of over 110,000 clones, 70% to 75% of them appearing once. The rearrangement links TRBV2 to TRBJ2-3, with no clear D. The source material was PBMCs. The clonotype comes from a woman between 40 and 55 years old in good health and CMV-seronegative. This CDR3 reads CASSENSYTDTQYF. In DNA, the CDR3 is TGTGCCAGCAGTGAGAATAGCTACACAGATACGCAGTATTTT.